Detailed here is one T cell receptor beta chain. This CDR3 has 15 amino acids. The V and J ends lost 4 bases and 8 bases respectively, with 18 bases between them. From germline, CDR1 is SGHTA and CDR2 FQGTGA. The data are from a study of blood T cell repertoires in COVID-19. Study overall: Samples representing acute and convalescent COVID-19 were sourced from the United States, Italy and Spain. T cells, B-cell-depleted T cells, or PBMCs supplied cDNA or gDNA.

Source study methods: Using reference gene primer amplification, nucleated cell counts were estimated. The data were produced by immunoSEQ multiplex PCR, yet TCRdb's version contains in-frame clones alone and is incomplete. The V and J calls and clone size were taken over from that table, and D and trimming were inferred from the DNA. The sample holds around 140,000 clones; roughly 87% are singletons and the top ten take 0.9% to 0.95%. This TCR came from a woman aged 45-60 years with acute or convalescent COVID-19. The rearrangement joins TRBV7-3 to TRBJ2-1; D may be TRBD1 (6 bases). Sequencing was carried out using peripheral blood. The CDR3 DNA is TGTGCCAGCAGCTCCCAATCAGGGGAGATCTATGAGCAGTTCTTC. Protein: CASSSQSGEIYEQFF.